This TCR beta chain was identified during a study of CD8+ T cells in alopecia areata. Whole-study results and caveats: In lesional scalp, particularly from alopecia totalis/universalis, clonality was higher than in normal scalp. Among the top 100, expanded CD8+ clones were significantly decreased by tofacitinib, as was scalp clonality.

Treatment meaning: oral pan-JAK inhibitor, 5-10 mg twice daily. Alopecia areata patients provided lesional scalp punch biopsies and peripheral blood. Researchers picked out CD4+ and CD8+ T cells from PBMCs by sorting. Notes on this clone: The antigen is unknown.

Extraction and reverse transcription of RNA yielded cDNA as the sequencing template. Libraries were prepared by immunoSEQ multiplex PCR; TCRdb keeps only in-frame clonotypes and omits some of them. The table shows around 190,000 clones, with approximately 57% occurring only once. The TCR comes from a human donor with alopecia areata. The starting material was CD4+ T cells sorted from blood, obtained at week 24, from a patient treated with tofacitinib.

The CDR3 DNA follows: TGCAGCGGAGGTGGGCGAACGGGGGAGCTGTTTTTT. Its protein is CSGGGRTGELFF. The chain employs TRBV29-1 and TRBJ2-2; D is uncertain. V was cut by 7 bases and J by 8 bases, with 14 bases left in between. Looked up from germline, CDR1 is SQVTM and CDR2 is ANQGSEA. The CDR3 is 12 amino acids.